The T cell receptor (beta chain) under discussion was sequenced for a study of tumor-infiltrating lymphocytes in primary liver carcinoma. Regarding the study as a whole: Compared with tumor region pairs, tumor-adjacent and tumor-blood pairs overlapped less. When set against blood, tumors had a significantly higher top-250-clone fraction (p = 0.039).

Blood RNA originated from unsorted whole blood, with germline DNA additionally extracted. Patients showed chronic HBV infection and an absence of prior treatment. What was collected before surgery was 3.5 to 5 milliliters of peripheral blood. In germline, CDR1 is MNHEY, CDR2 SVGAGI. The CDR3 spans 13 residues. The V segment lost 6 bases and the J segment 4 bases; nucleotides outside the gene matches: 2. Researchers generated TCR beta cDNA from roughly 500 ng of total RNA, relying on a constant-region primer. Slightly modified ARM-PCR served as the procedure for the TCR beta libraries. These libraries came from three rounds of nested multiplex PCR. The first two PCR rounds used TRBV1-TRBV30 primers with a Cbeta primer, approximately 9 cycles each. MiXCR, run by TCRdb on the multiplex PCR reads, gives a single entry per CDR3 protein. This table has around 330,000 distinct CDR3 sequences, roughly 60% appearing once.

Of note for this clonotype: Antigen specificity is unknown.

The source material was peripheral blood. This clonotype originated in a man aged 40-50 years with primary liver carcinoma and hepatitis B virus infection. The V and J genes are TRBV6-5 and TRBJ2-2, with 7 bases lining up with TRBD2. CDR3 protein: CASRRTSTGELFF. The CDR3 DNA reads TGTGCCAGCAGGCGGACTAGCACCGGGGAGCTGTTTTTT.